The source of this T cell receptor beta chain is a study of response to subunit inactivated influenza vaccine. General observations from the study: It was the authors' suggestion that each seasonal influenza vaccination recruits few new T cells.

Note on this clonotype: No antigen is known for it.

TCRdb processed the RT-PCR reads anew with MiXCR; each CDR3 protein has one entry. This repertoire shows about 780,000 distinct CDR3 sequences, around 20% found once; its top ten account for 11%. CDR3 length equals 16 residues. Germline V gives CDR1 SGHVS, CDR2 FNYEAQ. Trimming cost V 1 base and J 3 bases, with 15 bases left between them. This sequence originates from a man in his forties or fifties who received an inactivated influenza vaccine. The starting material was PBMCs from blood, obtained roughly 5 days after vaccination. The gene calls are TRBV7-6 and TRBJ2-5; D tentatively reads TRBD1 or TRBD2 (6 bases each). The DNA for the CDR3 is TGTGCCAGCAGCTTAGGGGCGGGACATCAAAAAGAGACCCAGTACTTC. The encoded protein is CASSLGAGHQKETQYF.